The TCR beta chain under discussion was sequenced for a study of T cells in localized non-small cell lung cancer. Broader study findings: Higher blood T cell density went with longer overall survival. Measurement of T cell clonality placed uninvolved adjacent lung highest, above the level in tumor.

The assay was immunoSEQ multiplex PCR, and TCRdb's table has in-frame clones only and misses some. The table has tens of thousands of clones, about 85% seen once. The CDR3 contains 17 residues. The germline V gene encodes CDR1 SGHKS and CDR2 YYEKEE (reference sequence). After removal of 3 bases from V and 6 bases from J, the junction contained 10 bases not matched to a gene. As for this clone: Its target is not known.

The sequenced sample was PBMCs, obtained before any cancer treatment. This sequence was found in a woman aged 35 to 70 with stage II squamous cell lung carcinoma. The chain employs TRBV5-5 and TRBJ2-3, with TRBD2 identical over 13 bases. CDR3 DNA sequence: TGTGCCAGCAGCTCCCGCGGACTAGCGGGAGACTCGGATACGCAGTATTTT. Protein product: CASSSRGLAGDSDTQYF.